This T cell receptor (beta chain) was identified in a study of beta chain features in type 1 diabetes. Study-wide background: Examination covered 100 million to 140 million sorted cells spanning all samples.

Sort purity for all populations was recorded as exceeding 98%. The CDR3 consists of 16 residues. Trimming removed 0 bases at V and 0 bases at J, with 9 bases between. Germline lookup yields CDR1 LNHNV and CDR2 YYDKDF (reference sequence). Study-level findings and limits: Lower insertion and higher deletion counts appeared at VDJ junctions in type 1 diabetes patients. Within each of all four CD4+ subsets, Type 1 diabetes patients had TCRB CDR3s that were moderately but significantly shorter.

The isolated RNA, all of it, was reverse transcribed, so expressed TCRB transcripts were what got sequenced. This table comes from immunoSEQ multiplex PCR, and its TCRdb copy is limited to in-frame clones, with some not included. The sample consists of roughly 140,000 clones, 8.5% to 14% of them appearing once. This clone came up a few times. The antigen is undetermined. This TCR was recovered from a man younger than 35 in good health. This rearrangement joins TRBV15 to TRBJ1-3; D remains unclear. Sequencing input: central memory CD4+ T cells from blood. CDR3: CATSRDQVLSGNTIYF. The DNA for the CDR3 is TGTGCCACCAGCAGAGATCAGGTCCTCTCTGGAAACACCATATATTTT. Together with reference TRBV15 and TRBJ1-3, the CDR3 gives the full variable domain: DAMVIQNPRYQVTQFGKPVTLSCSQTLNHNVMYWYQQKSSQAPKLLFHYYDKDFNNEADTPDNFQSRRPNTSFCFLDIRSPGLGDTAMYLCATSRDQVLSGNTIYFGEGSWLTVV.